A selection of T cell receptor beta chains follows, all from one sample in a study of tumor-infiltrating lymphocytes in primary liver carcinoma. MiXCR, run by TCRdb on the multiplex PCR reads, gives a single entry per CDR3 protein. The data hold around 78,000 distinct CDR3 sequences, with about 64% observed a single time. Material: liver tumor tissue from sampling region 4. The receptor source for this set is a woman aged 55-75 years with primary liver carcinoma and hepatitis B virus infection. The CDR3 runs from the conserved cysteine through the conserved F or W. D genes are given only for firm matches. Only some rows state a clone size, as once, few, many or a class for expanded clones.

.	TRBV11-2	.	TRBJ2-4	TGTGGCAGCAGCCTAGAGCCGAATCTAGCCAAAAATATTCAGTACTTC	CGSSLEPNLAKNIQYF
TRBD2	TRBV29-1	.	TRBJ2-1	TGCAGTGTTGGGGGGTCTAGCGGAAAGTGCAATGAGCAGTTCTTC	CSVGGSSGKCNEQFF
TRBD2	TRBV12-3/TRBV12-4	.	TRBJ2-5	TGTGCCAGCAGCCAAGGGACTAGTGGGAGGGCCGGAGAGACCCAGTACTTC	CASSQGTSGRAGETQYF
TRBD1	TRBV12-3/TRBV12-4	.	TRBJ1-1	TGTGGCAGCAGGGATGGGACAGATATCATTCCGAACACTGAAGCTTTCTTT	CGSRDGTDIIPNTEAFF
TRBD1	TRBV6-1	.	TRBJ2-1	TGTACCAACAGGGGACAGGGACTCGACTCCTACAATGAGCAGTTCTTC	CTNRGQGLDSYNEQFF
.	TRBV5-1	.	TRBJ2-7	TGCGCCAGCAACTTGGATTACACAGGGTGGGGCTACGATCAGTACTTC	CASNLDYTGWGYDQYF
.	TRBV12-3/TRBV12-4	many	TRBJ2-2	TGTGCCAGCAGCTACACAGCGAACACCGGGGAGCTGTTTTTT	CASSYTANTGELFF
.	TRBV11-2	.	TRBJ2-5	TGCGCCAGCAGGGTCCAGGGGTGGGAGACCCAGTATTTC	CASRVQGWETQYF
.	TRBV7-9	.	TRBJ1-3	TGTGCAAGCAGCCAAGACCGGGTCCGACGAAACACCATATATTTT	CASSQDRVRRNTIYF
.	TRBV11-3	.	TRBJ2-7	TGTGCCTGCAGCCCCGGGACGGGGTGCAACTACGAGCAGTACTTC	CACSPGTGCNYEQYF
TRBD2	TRBV12-3/TRBV12-4	.	TRBJ2-1	TGTGCTAGCAGTTTGGAGCGGGAGGGCCGCCGATCCTACCATGAGCAGTTCTTC	CASSLEREGRRSYHEQFF
.	TRBV7-2	.	TRBJ2-1	TGTGCCAGCAGCTTGACAATAGACCGAGGTGAGCAGTTCTTC	CASSLTIDRGEQFF
TRBD1	TRBV7-8	.	TRBJ1-5	TGTGCCAGCAGCACAGCGCTCAGGGGGGCAAGACAGCCCCAGCATTTT	CASSTALRGARQPQHF
TRBD1	TRBV5-6	.	TRBJ1-2	TGTGCCAGTAGCATGTATGACAGGGTCTATGGCTACACCTTC	CASSMYDRVYGYTF
TRBD1	TRBV11-2	few	TRBJ2-5	TGTGCCAGTAGCTCCATCGGGACAGGGCACAGGGAGACCCAGTACTTC	CASSSIGTGHRETQYF
.	TRBV6-5	.	TRBJ1-2	TGTGCCAGCAGTCACACAACACGGGGCCGGGGCTACACCTTC	CASSHTTRGRGYTF